The clone carrying this TCR beta chain was counted a few times. What it recognizes is unknown. This specimen belongs to a study of T-cell memory formation after mild COVID-19. Study-wide results and caveats: The finding that pre-infection memory included some responding clones suggested that cross-reactive memory joined. Clones shrinking from day 15 to 85 showed even CD4/CD8 mixes; later expanders tilted CD4+.

Using constant-segment primers, 5'RACE produced TCR alpha and TCR beta cDNA libraries carrying sample barcodes and UMIs. TCRdb reprocessed the 5' RACE reads with MiXCR, giving one entry per CDR3 protein. Counted here are roughly 280,000 distinct CDR3 sequences, about a sixth occurring once; the ten biggest clones make up roughly 20%. The CDR3 contains 15 residues. CDR1 and CDR2 (germline): LGHNA, YSLEER. Trimming cost V 2 bases and J 6 bases; bases outside gene matches: 6. The chain employs TRBV4-3 and TRBJ1-4; 7 nucleotides match TRBD1. Input material: PBMCs or a T cell subset sorted from them (not recorded which). This clonotype was sampled from a man aged 18 to 30 who had mild COVID-19 (a few samples of this study predate the infection). Cell type and time point are not known. This CDR3 is CASSQQQGSYEKLFF. The CDR3 nucleotides read TGCGCCAGCAGCCAACAACAGGGGTCTTATGAAAAACTGTTTTTT.